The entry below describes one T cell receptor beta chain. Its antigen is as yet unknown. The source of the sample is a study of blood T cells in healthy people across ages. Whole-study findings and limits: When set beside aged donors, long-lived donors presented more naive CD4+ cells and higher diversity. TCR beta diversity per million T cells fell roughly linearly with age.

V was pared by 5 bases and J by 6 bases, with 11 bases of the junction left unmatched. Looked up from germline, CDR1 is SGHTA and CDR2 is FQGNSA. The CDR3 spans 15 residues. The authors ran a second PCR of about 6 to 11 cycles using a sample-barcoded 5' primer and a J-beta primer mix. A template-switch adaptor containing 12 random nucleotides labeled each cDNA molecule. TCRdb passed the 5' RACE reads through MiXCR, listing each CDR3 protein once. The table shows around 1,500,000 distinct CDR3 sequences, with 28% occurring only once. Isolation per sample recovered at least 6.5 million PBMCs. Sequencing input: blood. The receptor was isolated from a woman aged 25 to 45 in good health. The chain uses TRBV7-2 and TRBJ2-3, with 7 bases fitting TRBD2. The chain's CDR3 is CASSASGTLGDTQYF. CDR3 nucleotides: TGTGCCAGCAGCGCCAGCGGGACTCTGGGGGATACGCAGTATTTT.